One sample yielded the 4 T cell receptor beta chains listed below, sequenced in a study of CD8 T cells in Susac syndrome. The RNA input was roughly 0.45 to 1 ug, and it was reverse transcribed with random hexamers. TCRdb itself ran the immunoSEQ multiplex PCR reads through MiXCR, one entry per CDR3 protein. Here the sample spans 74,000 or so distinct CDR3 sequences, 90% to 95% being singletons. Sequencing used CD4+ T cells from PBMCs. These receptors all stem from a human donor with Susac syndrome.

The rearrangement uses TRBV18 and TRBJ2-7, with 7 bases matching TRBD1. Germline V gene lookup returns CDR1 KGHSH and CDR2 LQKENI. V lost 3 bases, J lost 3 bases, and 8 bases stayed unmatched. The CDR3 runs to 15 residues. The CDR3 loop is CASSPYRGGYYEQYF. CDR3 nucleotides: TGTGCCAGCTCACCTTACAGGGGCGGTTACTACGAGCAGTACTTC.

The chain has TRBV6-1 and TRBJ2-1, with 9 positions matching TRBD2. Germline lookup yields CDR1 MNHNS and CDR2 SASEGT. This CDR3 is built from 17 residues. Trimming at V came to 8 bases and at J to 0 bases, leaving 11 bases not matched to a gene. CDR3 sequence reads: CASGAGGPRSSYNEQFF. In nucleotides, the CDR3 is TGTGCCAGCGGGGCGGGGGGGCCTCGGAGCTCCTACAATGAGCAGTTCTTC.

The chain combines TRBV11-1 with TRBJ2-4; no clear D gene. Trimming cost V 5 bases and J 1 base, with 6 bases left between them. Germline V CDR1 and CDR2: SGHAT, FQDESV (reference sequence). The CDR3 is 13 residues long. CDR3 DNA sequence: TGTGCCAGCAGCCTGCGGGCCAAAAACATTCAGTACTTC. It encodes CASSLRAKNIQYF.

The V and J genes are TRBV18 and TRBJ1-2; TRBD1 aligns across 9 bases. CDR3 length: 16 amino acids. CDR1 is KGHSH, CDR2 LQKENI, per germline. V was pared by 6 bases and J by 4 bases, with 12 bases of the junction left unmatched. The CDR3 protein is CASSHGQGNLLYGYTF. The CDR3 DNA sequence: TGTGCCAGCTCTCATGGACAGGGGAATCTCCTCTATGGCTACACCTTC.